One and the same sample provided the 26 T cell receptor beta chains below, sequenced in a study of cytomegalovirus exposure and HLA in healthy donors. The PCR employed 60 Vbeta primers together with 13 Jbeta primers. TCRdb keeps only in-frame clones here, not all; method: immunoSEQ multiplex PCR. The sample has 45,000 to 55,000 clones. Sequenced sample: PBMCs. All receptors come from a woman aged 45-59 years in good health and CMV-seropositive.

The chain recombines TRBV27 with TRBJ2-5, with a possible D match to TRBD2 (6 bases). V lost 2 bases, J lost 2 bases, and 18 bases lay in between. This CDR3 has 17 residues. Germline CDR1 and CDR2: MNHEY and SMNVEV (reference sequence). The DNA for the CDR3 is TGTGCCAGCAGTTTAGGCGGGCTAGCGCCCACTCAAGAGACCCAGTACTTC. Amino acids: CASSLGGLAPTQETQYF.

The rearrangement links TRBV6-5 to TRBJ1-2, with 9 bases that match TRBD1. J was trimmed by 7 bases and V by 2 bases; bases with no gene match: 2. The germline CDR1 and CDR2 sequences are MNHEY and SVGAGI. This CDR3 is built from 13 residues. Written as DNA, the CDR3 is TGTGCCAGCAGTTACACAGGGGGCGGTGGCTACACCTTC. Translating it yields CASSYTGGGGYTF.

V usage is TRBV6-5 and J usage is TRBJ2-7; 8 bases are shared with TRBD2. Losses at the gene ends were 7 bases for V and 7 bases for J; bases not matched to a gene: 6. From germline, CDR1 is MNHEY and CDR2 SVGAGI. CDR3 length equals 12 residues. This chain's CDR3 is CASTETSGEQYF. DNA of the CDR3: TGTGCCAGCACCGAAACTAGCGGTGAGCAGTACTTC.

The chain combines TRBV18 with TRBJ1-6; 8 bases map to TRBD1. The CDR3 extends over 15 amino acids. The trim removed 1 base at V and 7 bases at J, leaving 3 bases unmatched. CDR1 is KGHSH, CDR2 LQKENI, per germline. The CDR3 region has the DNA TGTGCCAGCTCACCACTTCAGGGGGCCAATTCACCCCTCCACTTT. Its translation: CASSPLQGANSPLHF.

The V gene is TRBV5-4, the J gene TRBJ2-5; D possibly corresponds to TRBD1 (7 bases). The V end was cut by 3 bases, the J end by 2 bases, with 11 bases between. Germline V gene lookup returns CDR1 SGHNT and CDR2 YYREEE (reference sequence). The CDR3 length is 14 residues. The CDR3, as DNA: TGTGCCAGCAGCTGGCCAGGGGGGCAAGAGACCCAGTACTTC. Amino acid sequence: CASSWPGGQETQYF.

With regard to this clone: One junction end does not reproduce the germline sequence, and a read error may be involved. The gene calls are TRBV18 and TRBJ2-7, with no clear D. The CDR3 has 13 amino acids. Germline loops: CDR1 KGHSH, CDR2 LQKENI. DNA for the CDR3: TGTGCCAACTCACCACCGTTACGGGACGAGCAGTACTTC. Its protein product is CANSPPLRDEQYF.

Points on this clone: Distinct nucleotide sequences in the sample also encode this CDR3. CDR3: CAWSVEASSNQPQHF. CDR3 coding DNA: TGTGCCTGGAGTGTAGAGGCGAGTAGCAATCAGCCCCAGCATTTT. This chain uses TRBV30 with TRBJ1-5, with D uncertain. The CDR3 length is 15 residues. Germline loops: CDR1 GTSNPN, CDR2 SVGIG (reference sequence). Trimming removed 0 bases at V and 0 bases at J, with 9 bases between.

This chain links TRBV5-8 with TRBJ1-2; a possible D gene is TRBD1 (6 bases). Trimming pared 0 bases from V and 4 bases from J, leaving 10 bases between. The CDR3 contains 14 residues. CDR1 is SGHTS and CDR2 is YDEGEE in the germline V gene. The CDR3 here is CASSLVQGAYGYTF. Written as DNA, the CDR3 is TGTGCCAGCAGCTTGGTACAGGGCGCCTATGGCTACACCTTC.

The chain links TRBV30 to TRBJ1-2; a weak D match, TRBD1 (6 bases). V gave up 3 bases and J gave up 4 bases, with 9 bases separating them. In germline, CDR1 is GTSNPN, CDR2 SVGIG (reference sequence). CDR3 length: 12 amino acids. CDR3 sequence reads: CAWRDSSYGYTF. The CDR3 DNA is TGTGCCTGGAGGGACAGCTCCTATGGCTACACCTTC. The complete variable domain, with remaining parts taken from reference TRBV30 and TRBJ1-2, reads SQTIHQWPATLVQPVGSPLSLECTVEGTSNPNLYWYRQAAGRGLQLLFYSVGIGQISSEVPQNLSASRPQDRQFILSSKKLLLSDSGFYLCAWRDSSYGYTFGSGTRLTVV.

This chain links TRBV28 with TRBJ1-2; no clear D gene. The germline CDR1 and CDR2 sequences are MDHEN and SYDVKM. This CDR3 has 11 amino acids. The chain's CDR3 is CVTERYYGYTF. The CDR3 DNA sequence: TGTGTTACAGAGCGGTACTATGGCTACACCTTC.

CDR3 nucleotide sequence: TGTGCCAGTAGTACATCGGGACTAGCGGGAGGTCGATACGAGCAGTACTTC. Its translation is CASSTSGLAGGRYEQYF. The chain is built from TRBV19 and TRBJ2-7; 15 nucleotides match TRBD2. V dropped 4 bases and J dropped 4; count of bases not matched to a gene: 8. Germline V gives CDR1 LNHDA, CDR2 SQIVND (reference sequence). The CDR3 consists of 17 residues. Full variable domain (missing parts from reference TRBV19 and TRBJ2-7): DGGITQSPKYLFRKEGQNVTLSCEQNLNHDAMYWYRQDPGQGLRLIYYSQIVNDFQKGDIAEGYSVSREKKESFPLTVTSAQKNPTAFYLCASSTSGLAGGRYEQYFGPGTRLTVT.

This sequence joins TRBV7-9 and TRBJ2-5, with 9 bases fitting TRBD2. After removal of 5 bases from V and 1 base from J, the junction contained 11 bases not matched to a gene. The CDR3 consists of 17 residues. In germline, CDR1 is SEHNR, CDR2 FQNEAQ (reference sequence). Here the CDR3 reads CASSALVSGGIQETQYF. CDR3 in DNA: TGTGCCAGCAGCGCCTTGGTCAGCGGGGGGATCCAAGAGACCCAGTACTTC.

This chain joins TRBV30 and TRBJ1-3; possible D gene TRBD1, 5 bases. Germline-derived CDR1 and CDR2 are GTSNPN and SVGIG (reference sequence). The CDR3 is 14 amino acids. V was cut by 1 base and J by 3 bases, with 10 bases left in between. CDR3 sequence (DNA): TGTGCCTGGAGTGAAGACAGCCGTGGAAACACCATATATTTT. It yields the protein CAWSEDSRGNTIYF.

V gene TRBV27 combines with J gene TRBJ1-1; D unclear. V was clipped by 7 bases and J by 11 bases, with 17 bases between them. CDR1 MNHEY and CDR2 SMNVEV come from the germline V gene (reference sequence). The CDR3 is made up of 12 amino acids. CDR3: CASISRVGSAFF. CDR3 DNA sequence: TGTGCCAGCATCTCGAGGGTGGGAAGCGCTTTCTTT.

V and J are TRBV29-1 and TRBJ1-4; TRBD1 might be the D (5 bases). The CDR3 runs 15 residues. V was clipped by 5 bases and J by 3 bases, with 16 bases between them. From germline, CDR1 is SQVTM and CDR2 ANQGSEA. The CDR3 region is CSVRIPGRSNEKLFF. CDR3 sequence (DNA): TGCAGCGTTAGAATACCAGGGCGGTCTAATGAAAAACTGTTTTTT. Full variable domain (remainder filled in from reference TRBV29-1 and TRBJ1-4): SAVISQKPSRDICQRGTSLTIQCQVDSQVTMMFWYRQQPGQSLTLIATANQGSEATYESGFVIDKFPISRPNLTFSTLTVSNMSPEDSSIYLCSVRIPGRSNEKLFFGSGTQLSVL.

This chain connects TRBV7-2 to TRBJ2-5; maybe TRBD2 (6 bases). Germline CDR1 and CDR2: SGHTA and FQGNSA. The V and J ends lost 1 base and 1 base respectively, with 10 bases between them. This CDR3 contains 15 residues. The CDR3 coding sequence is TGTGCCAGCAGCTTAGATTACGGGGGCCAAGAGACCCAGTACTTC. Amino acids: CASSLDYGGQETQYF.

The V call is TRBV7-9, the J call TRBJ2-7, with D possibly being TRBD1 (5 bases). The germline V and J ends were trimmed by 1 base and 6 bases, with 10 bases remaining between them. CDR3 length equals 13 residues. The germline V gene encodes CDR1 SEHNR and CDR2 FQNEAQ (reference sequence). The CDR3 reads CASSLGGQGEQYF. CDR3 in DNA: TGTGCCAGCAGCTTAGGGGGTCAGGGCGAGCAGTACTTC.

This sequence joins TRBV11-2 and TRBJ2-5; D is possibly TRBD1 (6 bases). This CDR3 region has 13 residues. Germline lookup yields CDR1 SGHAT and CDR2 FQNNGV. V lost 5 bases and J 1 base, leaving 8 bases between the germline ends. CDR3 nucleotide sequence: TGTGCCAGCAGCCCGGACAGCCAAGAGACCCAGTACTTC. Protein product: CASSPDSQETQYF.

The J gene is TRBJ2-7, the V gene TRBV2; a possible D gene is TRBD1 (6 bases). The length of the CDR3 is 14 residues. CDR1 and CDR2 (germline): SNHLY, FYNNEI. The ends were cut back, 4 bases at V and 1 base at J, with 11 bases in the middle. In nucleotides, the CDR3 is TGTGCCAGCAGTGGAACAGGGAAATCCTACGAGCAGTACTTC. Amino acids: CASSGTGKSYEQYF.

The CDR3 sequence: CASSPGQGEPYSYEQYF. The CDR3 bases are TGTGCCAGCAGCCCGGGACAGGGGGAACCTTACTCCTACGAGCAGTACTTC. The J gene is TRBJ2-7, the V gene TRBV9; 11 bases are shared with TRBD1. V gave up 4 bases and J gave up 0 bases; unmatched junction bases: 9. CDR1 is SGDLS, CDR2 YYNGEE, per germline. The CDR3 extends over 17 amino acids. The variable domain in full, with the rest retrieved from reference TRBV9 and TRBJ2-7, is DSGVTQTPKHLITATGQRVTLRCSPRSGDLSVYWYQQSLDQGLQFLIQYYNGEERAKGNILERFSAQQFPDLHSELNLSSLELGDSALYFCASSPGQGEPYSYEQYFGPGTRLTVT.

This chain joins TRBV19 and TRBJ2-1, with 7 bases matching TRBD2. J lost 0 bases, V lost 7 bases, and 3 bases had no gene match. Germline values: CDR1 LNHDA, CDR2 SQIVND (reference sequence). CDR3 length: 14 amino acids. The CDR3 DNA sequence: TGTGCCAGTACCCGCGGGAGCTCCTACAATGAGCAGTTCTTC. Its protein product is CASTRGSSYNEQFF.

The rearrangement uses TRBV6-5 and TRBJ1-3; D not resolved. Trimming stripped 7 bases from V and 7 bases from J, with 14 bases between. The CDR3 is 13 amino acids. CDR1 is MNHEY and CDR2 is SVGAGI in the germline V gene. This chain's CDR3 is CASTTTGRNTIYF. As DNA, the CDR3 is TGTGCCAGCACTACCACCGGGAGGAACACCATATATTTT.

The V and J genes are TRBV30 and TRBJ2-7; the match to TRBD2 covers 7 bases. V was pared by 8 bases and J by 2 bases, with 9 bases of the junction left unmatched. The CDR3 extends over 13 amino acids. Germline assignment: CDR1 GTSNPN and CDR2 SVGIG (reference sequence). The CDR3 sequence: CAAGRGSTYEQYF. In nucleotides, the CDR3 is TGTGCCGCAGGGAGGGGTTCCACCTACGAGCAGTACTTC.

A word on this clone: At the DNA level, this CDR3 is encoded by other sequences in the same sample as well. This chain links TRBV7-2 with TRBJ1-5; D ambiguous. In germline, CDR1 is SGHTA, CDR2 FQGNSA. V dropped 2 bases and J dropped 2 bases, with 4 bases sitting between them. The CDR3 is 13 amino acids. CDR3 DNA sequence: TGTGCCAGCAGCTTACAGGGCAATCAGCCCCAGCATTTT. Residues: CASSLQGNQPQHF.

Points on this clone: One end of the junction fails to match germline, which may point to a read error. Other nucleotide sequences from this sample produce the same CDR3. V usage is TRBV19 and J usage is TRBJ2-1; D may be TRBD1 (5 bases). This CDR3 comprises 15 residues. Germline assignment: CDR1 LNHDA and CDR2 SQIVND (reference sequence). The CDR3 reads CASSIGASSYNEQFF. CDR3 nucleotide sequence: TGCGCCAGTAGTATAGGGGCGAGCTCCTACAATGAGCAGTTCTTC.

The rearrangement uses TRBV4-3 and TRBJ1-2; unclear D gene. Germline CDR1 and CDR2: LGHNA and YSLEER. Trimming left V 4 bases short and J 6 bases short, with 18 bases between. This CDR3 has 15 amino acids. The CDR3 bases are TGCGCCAGCAGCCCTACCACTCGATCCGGGGATGGCTACACCTTC. The encoded protein is CASSPTTRSGDGYTF.